The 32 T cell receptor beta chains given below trace back to one sample, sequenced in a study of shared clonotypes between healthy human individuals. Sequencing used immunoSEQ multiplex PCR; TCRdb keeps in-frame clones, though not all of them. Of 1.5 million to 1.9 million clones listed, 95% to 99% were seen once; the top ten hold less than 0.55%. The sample was naive CD4+ T cells sorted from blood. Subset described: CD45RA+ positively selected. Receptor source: a young man in good health.

About this clone: This sample includes further DNA sequences coding for the same CDR3. The rearrangement joins TRBV29-1 to TRBJ1-5, with D uncertain. Germline V CDR1 and CDR2: SQVTM, ANQGSEA. The CDR3 is 12 amino acids. V lost 4 bases, J lost 3 bases, and 7 bases lay in between. The chain's CDR3 is CSVAGANQPQHF. CDR3 nucleotide sequence: TGCAGCGTTGCGGGCGCCAATCAGCCCCAGCATTTT.

V is TRBV9 and J is TRBJ2-2; D is perhaps TRBD1 or TRBD2 (5 bases each). Germline loops: CDR1 SGDLS, CDR2 YYNGEE. Between the trimmed V and J ends, which lost 6 bases and 3 bases, there was a span of 15 bases. The CDR3 spans 15 residues. The CDR3 reads CASNWGISDTGELFF. CDR3 DNA: TGTGCCAGCAACTGGGGGATATCGGACACCGGGGAGCTGTTTTTT.

J is TRBJ2-2 and V is TRBV12-5; TRBD1 or TRBD2 may be the D gene (6 bases each). The germline V gene has CDR1 LGHNT and CDR2 FRNRAP. The CDR3 covers 17 residues. Trimming removed 0 bases from V and 4 bases from J, with 15 bases in between. CDR3 nucleotide sequence: TGTGCTAGTGGTTTGGTACTATCCAGGGGAGGCACCGGGGAGCTGTTTTTT. Amino acids: CASGLVLSRGGTGELFF.

J is TRBJ1-5 and V is TRBV4-1, with 8 bases lining up with TRBD1. The CDR3 spans 17 residues. CDR1 MGHRA and CDR2 YSYEKL come from the germline V gene. Losses at the gene ends were 0 bases for V and 2 bases for J; bases not matched to a gene: 6. As DNA, the CDR3 is TGCGCCAGCAGCCAAGATGGGCCACAGGGGGGCAATCAGCCCCAGCATTTT. This encodes CASSQDGPQGGNQPQHF.

J is TRBJ2-5 and V is TRBV18; TRBD2 might be the D (6 bases). V lost 3 bases and J lost 5, with 19 bases in between. Germline V lookup: CDR1 KGHSH, CDR2 LQKENI. The CDR3 is 16 amino acids. The CDR3 loop reads CASSPLPSGVGETQYF. As DNA, the CDR3 is TGTGCCAGCTCACCGCTCCCATCGGGGGTTGGGGAGACCCAGTACTTC.

To note about this clone: This CDR3 is also generated by other DNA sequences in the sample. The chain uses TRBV18 and TRBJ2-5; 10 nucleotides agree with TRBD2. Germline V gene lookup returns CDR1 KGHSH and CDR2 LQKENI. Germline trimming cut 0 bases from V and 3 bases from J; bases unmatched to any gene: 1. The CDR3 length is 15 residues. The CDR3 sequence is CASSPPSGREETQYF. The CDR3 DNA is TGTGCCAGCTCACCACCAAGCGGGAGGGAAGAGACCCAGTACTTC. Full variable domain (missing parts from reference TRBV18 and TRBJ2-5): NAGVMQNPRHLVRRRGQEARLRCSPMKGHSHVYWYRQLPEEGLKFMVYLQKENIIDESGMPKERFSAEFPKEGPSILRIQQVVRGDSAAYFCASSPPSGREETQYFGPGTRLLVL.

The chain has TRBV15 and TRBJ1-1; 9 bases align to TRBD1. CDR1 and CDR2 (germline): LNHNV, YYDKDF (reference sequence). The ends lost 0 bases at V and 4 bases at J; junction bases unmatched: 3. This CDR3 comprises 15 residues. This CDR3 reads CATSRDPQGATEAFF. DNA for the CDR3: TGTGCCACCAGCAGAGACCCACAGGGGGCCACTGAAGCTTTCTTT.

This clone was detected only once. Other DNA sequences of this sample code for an identical CDR3. The chain recombines TRBV5-1 with TRBJ2-3; a possible D gene is TRBD1 (5 bases). The V end was cut by 1 base, the J end by 4 bases, with 10 bases between. The CDR3 consists of 14 residues. CDR1 and CDR2 (germline): SGHRS, YFSETQ. The CDR3 region is CASSLRGSADTQYF. CDR3 sequence (DNA): TGCGCCAGCAGCTTGAGGGGATCAGCAGATACGCAGTATTTT.

This clone came up once. This chain connects TRBV5-1 to TRBJ2-7; no definite D call. Trimming took 6 bases from V and 0 from J, leaving 13 bases between them. Germline V gene lookup returns CDR1 SGHRS and CDR2 YFSETQ. The CDR3 is 14 amino acids. CDR3 bases: TGCGCCAGCAAATTGGAGTTGGCCTCCTACGAGCAGTACTTC. It translates to CASKLELASYEQYF. The variable domain in full, completed from reference TRBV5-1 and TRBJ2-7, reads KAGVTQTPRYLIKTRGQQVTLSCSPISGHRSVSWYQQTPGQGLQFLFEYFSETQRNKGNFPGRFSGRQFSNSRSEMNVSTLELGDSALYLCASKLELASYEQYFGPGTRLTVT.

This rearrangement joins TRBV18 to TRBJ2-7; TRBD1 might be the D (5 bases). CDR1 KGHSH and CDR2 LQKENI come from the germline V gene. V gave up 3 bases and J gave up 4 bases, with 16 bases separating them. The CDR3 runs 15 residues. This CDR3 reads CASSPYPQGTYEQYF. DNA for the CDR3: TGTGCCAGCTCACCCTACCCCCAGGGAACGTACGAGCAGTACTTC.

The chain employs TRBV11-2 and TRBJ1-1; possible D gene TRBD1, 5 bases. Trimming shortened V by 2 bases and J by 5 bases, and 12 bases separated the two germline ends. Germline V gene data show CDR1 as SGHAT and CDR2 as FQNNGV. There are 14 residues in the CDR3. CDR3 DNA sequence: TGTGCCAGCAGCTTATTGCGGGGGATGACTGAAGCTTTCTTT. Protein: CASSLLRGMTEAFF.

The chain joins TRBV28 to TRBJ2-7; TRBD1 matches at 7 bases. CDR1 is MDHEN, CDR2 SYDVKM, per germline. After removal of 7 bases from V and 5 bases from J, the junction contained 11 bases not matched to a gene. CDR3 length: 14 residues. The CDR3 DNA is TGTGCCAGCACTCAGCACAGGGGAGTAGACGAGCAGTACTTC. Translated: CASTQHRGVDEQYF.

This chain joins TRBV11-2 and TRBJ2-1; TRBD2 aligns across 13 bases. Unmatched junction bases numbered 6, after V lost 4 bases and J lost 9 bases. The CDR3 spans 15 residues. Per the germline V gene, CDR1 is SGHAT and CDR2 is FQNNGV. The CDR3 DNA reads as TGTGCCAGCAGCTCACTAGCGGGAGGGCGAGGTGAGCAGTTCTTC. It encodes CASSSLAGGRGEQFF.

The CDR3 nucleotides read TGTGCCAGCAGCTCACCCGGACGGGGGAAAGTAAACTATGGCTACACCTTC. It is translated as CASSSPGRGKVNYGYTF. V gene TRBV5-5 combines with J gene TRBJ1-2; D perhaps matches TRBD1 (5 bases). The CDR3 totals 17 residues. Germline assignment: CDR1 SGHKS and CDR2 YYEKEE (reference sequence). The V end lost 3 bases, the J end lost 2 bases, and 20 bases lay between the germline ends.

The chain links TRBV9 to TRBJ2-5; weak D call: TRBD1 (5 bases). Trimming stripped 0 bases from V and 6 bases from J, with 12 bases between. In germline, CDR1 is SGDLS, CDR2 YYNGEE. The CDR3 loop spans 14 amino acids. The CDR3 protein is CASSVGQGSQTQYF. In DNA, the CDR3 is TGTGCCAGCAGCGTAGGGCAGGGCAGCCAGACCCAGTACTTC.

The gene calls are TRBV10-3 and TRBJ1-1; D is possibly TRBD1 (6 bases). The ends were cut back, 10 bases at V and 0 bases at J, with 15 bases in the middle. CDR3 length equals 14 residues. Germline CDR1 ENHRY, CDR2 SYGVKD. CDR3: CATTRTDMNTEAFF. CDR3 in DNA: TGTGCCACCACTCGGACAGACATGAACACTGAAGCTTTCTTT.

The V call is TRBV5-6, the J call TRBJ2-5; 12 bases fit TRBD2. The germline V gene has CDR1 SGHDT and CDR2 YYEEEE. CDR3 size: 17 residues. V lost 1 base, J lost 4 bases, and 8 bases stayed unmatched. CDR3 nucleotide sequence: TGTGCCAGCAGCTTGAGGGCTAGCGGGAGGGCCTTAGAGACCCAGTACTTC. Protein product: CASSLRASGRALETQYF.

V gene TRBV7-9 combines with J gene TRBJ2-1, with TRBD2 matching 11 bases. The CDR3 is 15 amino acids. J was trimmed by 6 bases and V by 5 bases; bases with no gene match: 6. Germline V gene data show CDR1 as SEHNR and CDR2 as FQNEAQ (reference sequence). The CDR3 nucleotides are TGTGCCAGCAGCCAGACTAGCGGGATGGGCAATGAGCAGTTCTTC. Amino acid sequence: CASSQTSGMGNEQFF.

This chain connects TRBV6-4 to TRBJ2-1; the D gene is possibly TRBD2 (7 bases). This CDR3 has 15 amino acids. Trimming removed 4 bases from V and 6 bases from J, with 16 bases in between. The germline V gene encodes CDR1 MRHNA and CDR2 SNTAGT. The CDR3 DNA sequence: TGTGCCAGCAGTGCCACGGGGGGAGGGGGCAATGAGCAGTTCTTC. Its translation: CASSATGGGGNEQFF.

In DNA form, the CDR3 reads TGTGCCAGCAGTAAAGGCGGGGCGAACACTGAAGCTTTCTTT. This gives the protein CASSKGGANTEAFF. This chain links TRBV6-5 with TRBJ1-1; TRBD1 is a possible D gene (5 bases). V lost 5 bases to trimming and J lost 1 base, with 11 bases between them. The CDR3 runs to 14 residues. Germline V lookup: CDR1 MNHEY, CDR2 SVGAGI.

This chain links TRBV29-1 with TRBJ1-1; D not certain. The CDR3 is 13 amino acids. The ends were cut back, 6 bases at V and 0 bases at J, with 11 bases in the middle. Looked up from germline, CDR1 is SQVTM and CDR2 is ANQGSEA. The CDR3 nucleotides read TGCAGCGTGGGCCGCGCCCTGAACACTGAAGCTTTCTTT. Protein product: CSVGRALNTEAFF.

V is TRBV5-4 and J is TRBJ2-2; D possibly matches TRBD1 or TRBD2 (5 bases each). CDR1 and CDR2 (germline): SGHNT, YYREEE (reference sequence). The CDR3 loop spans 15 amino acids. V lost 7 bases and J lost 7, with 20 bases in between. CDR3 amino acids: CASGFRDEFVGELFF. CDR3 sequence (DNA): TGTGCCAGCGGATTCCGGGACGAATTCGTCGGGGAGCTGTTTTTT.

The V gene is TRBV4-3, the J gene TRBJ2-2; D ambiguous. Trimming shortened V by 1 base and J by 4 bases, and 4 bases separated the two germline ends. The length of the CDR3 is 13 residues. Germline values: CDR1 LGHNA, CDR2 YSLEER. The CDR3 loop reads CASSQGLTGELFF. CDR3 in DNA: TGCGCCAGCAGCCAAGGCCTCACCGGGGAGCTGTTTTTT.

This clone was seen just once. V gene TRBV28 combines with J gene TRBJ2-1; 11 bases fit TRBD2. The junction had 9 bases not matched to a gene; V was cut back by 5 bases and J by 0 bases. The CDR3 sequence is 18 residues long. Germline V gene lookup returns CDR1 MDHEN and CDR2 SYDVKM. CDR3 region: CASSLQGLADHSYNEQFF. In nucleotides, the CDR3 is TGTGCCAGCAGTCTTCAGGGACTAGCGGATCACTCCTACAATGAGCAGTTCTTC.

The rearrangement uses TRBV18 and TRBJ2-2, with TRBD1 matching 8 bases. The V and J ends lost 10 bases and 5 bases, in that order; junction bases with no gene match: 6. Germline V lookup: CDR1 KGHSH, CDR2 LQKENI. This CDR3 region has 13 residues. CDR3 sequence: CATTGDLTGELFF. CDR3 nucleotide sequence: TGTGCCACGACAGGGGACCTTACCGGGGAGCTGTTTTTT. The whole variable domain, filled in from reference TRBV18 and TRBJ2-2, reads NAGVMQNPRHLVRRRGQEARLRCSPMKGHSHVYWYRQLPEEGLKFMVYLQKENIIDESGMPKERFSAEFPKEGPSILRIQQVVRGDSAAYFCATTGDLTGELFFGEGSRLTVL.

The J gene is TRBJ2-7, the V gene TRBV5-4; weak D call: TRBD1 (6 bases). CDR3 length: 12 amino acids. V was cut by 4 bases and J by 6 bases, with 11 bases left in between. Germline V gene lookup returns CDR1 SGHNT and CDR2 YYREEE (reference sequence). The CDR3 coding sequence is TGTGCCAGCAGCGGGGGCCCCTCCGAGCAGTACTTC. Its protein product is CASSGGPSEQYF.

The chain has TRBV5-6 and TRBJ2-1, with 7 bases fitting TRBD1. The germline gives CDR1 SGHDT, CDR2 YYEEEE. The V gene end was trimmed by 4 bases and the J gene end by 2 bases; junction bases not matched to a gene: 3. This CDR3 is 14 amino acids long. In DNA, the CDR3 is TGTGCCAGCAGCCTCGACAGGGCCTACAATGAGCAGTTCTTC. Translated, it gives CASSLDRAYNEQFF.

The genes are TRBV6-1 and TRBJ1-3, with a weak D call TRBD1 (6 bases). Germline V gene lookup returns CDR1 MNHNS and CDR2 SASEGT. The V end lost 4 bases, the J end lost 0 bases, and 10 bases lay between the germline ends. This CDR3 is 15 amino acids long. Here the CDR3 DNA reads TGTGCCAGCAGTGTTAACAGGGTCTCTGGAAACACCATATATTTT. It encodes CASSVNRVSGNTIYF.

The rearrangement joins TRBV2 to TRBJ1-2, with a weak D call TRBD1 (6 bases). Germline CDR1 is SNHLY and CDR2 is FYNNEI. Trimming stripped 6 bases from V and 8 bases from J, with 16 bases between. CDR3 size: 13 residues. The CDR3 spells CASRSAARGGYTF. The CDR3 nucleotides are TGTGCCAGCAGGAGCGCGGCCAGGGGAGGCTACACCTTC.

In this sample, this clone turned up once. V usage is TRBV11-3 and J usage is TRBJ2-1; possibly TRBD2 for D (5 bases). Trimming took 0 bases from V and 10 from J, leaving 16 bases between them. This CDR3 is 15 amino acids long. CDR1 and CDR2 from the germline V gene are SGHNT and YENEEA. The CDR3 spells CASSLDPTRSVEQFF. The CDR3 bases are TGTGCCAGCAGCTTAGATCCCACCCGTAGCGTCGAGCAGTTCTTC.

J is TRBJ2-1 and V is TRBV5-1; 11 bases fit TRBD2. Germline trimming cut 4 bases from V and 14 bases from J; bases unmatched to any gene: 8. The CDR3 sequence is 13 residues long. Per germline, CDR1 SGHRS and CDR2 YFSETQ. The CDR3 coding sequence is TGCGCCAGCAGCGGGCCCTCACTAGCGGGGGAGTTCTTC. Encoded protein: CASSGPSLAGEFF.

The chain combines TRBV30 with TRBJ1-2; TRBD1 aligns across 10 bases. The junction had 9 bases not matched to a gene; V was cut back by 3 bases and J by 2 bases. CDR1 and CDR2 (germline): GTSNPN, SVGIG (reference sequence). The CDR3 has 16 amino acids. The CDR3: CAWRGLRDRGNYGYTF. The DNA of the CDR3 is TGTGCCTGGAGGGGTTTAAGGGACAGGGGAAACTATGGCTACACCTTC.